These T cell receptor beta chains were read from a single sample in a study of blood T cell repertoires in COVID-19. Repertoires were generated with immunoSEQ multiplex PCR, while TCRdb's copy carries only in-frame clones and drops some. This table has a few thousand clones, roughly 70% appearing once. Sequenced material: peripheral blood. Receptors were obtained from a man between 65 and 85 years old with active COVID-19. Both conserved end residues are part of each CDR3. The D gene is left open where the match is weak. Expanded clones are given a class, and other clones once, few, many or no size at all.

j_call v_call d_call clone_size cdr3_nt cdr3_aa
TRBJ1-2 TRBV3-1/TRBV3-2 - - TGTGCCAGCAGCCCAGCGGACGAGCTCGGCTATGGCTACACCTTC CASSPADELGYGYTF
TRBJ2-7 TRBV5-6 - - TGTGCCAGTCGGGGTCCTGCTTACGAGCAGTACTTC CASRGPAYEQYF
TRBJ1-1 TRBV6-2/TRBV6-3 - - TGTGCCAGCAGTTACCAGGGGACCACTGAAGCTTTCTTT CASSYQGTTEAFF
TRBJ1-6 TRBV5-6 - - TGTGCCAGCAGCTCCTTTGGGGCCGGTTATAATTCACCCCTCCACTTT CASSSFGAGYNSPLHF
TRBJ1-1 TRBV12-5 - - TGTGCTAGTGGTTTGCGGCCGACAGGACCCACTGAAGCTTTCTTT CASGLRPTGPTEAFF
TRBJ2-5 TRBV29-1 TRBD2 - TGCTGGGTTGGGGGCCTGTTCCGGGCGGGGGGGCTGGAGACCCAGTACTTC CWVGGLFRAGGLETQYF
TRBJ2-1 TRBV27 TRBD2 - TGTGCCAGCAGTTTTCGGCGGGAGAATGAGCAGTTCTTC CASSFRRENEQFF
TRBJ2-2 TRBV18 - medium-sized TGTGCCAGCTCACCACGATTCTCACAGGAGTATCTCACCGGGGAGCTGTTTTTT CASSPRFSQEYLTGELFF
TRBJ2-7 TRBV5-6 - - TGTGCCAGCAGCCTCCCCGCAGAACACTACGAGCAGTACTTC CASSLPAEHYEQYF
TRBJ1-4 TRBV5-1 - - TGCGCCAGCAGCTTGGGGAACGGACAGTTAGCTAATGAAAAACTGTTTTTT CASSLGNGQLANEKLFF
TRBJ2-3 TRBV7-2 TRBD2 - TGTGCCAGCAGCGCGACTAGCTTGGTCTCAGATACGCAGTATTTT CASSATSLVSDTQYF
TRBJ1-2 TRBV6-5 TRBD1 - TGTGCCAGCAGTTACGCGACAGGGGGTTCCTATGGCTACACCTTC CASSYATGGSYGYTF
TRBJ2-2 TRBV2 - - TGTGCCAGCAGGGATACAGGAGCCGGCACCGGGGAGCTGTTTTTT CASRDTGAGTGELFF
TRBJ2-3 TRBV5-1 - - TGCGCCAGCACCGATCGAGGAGCGGCAGGGGCAGATACGCAGTATTTT CASTDRGAAGADTQYF
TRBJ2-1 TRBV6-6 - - TGTGCCAGCAGTTACCAGGGGTACAATGAGCAGTTCTTC CASSYQGYNEQFF
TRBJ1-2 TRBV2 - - TGTGCCAGCATCCAAGCCGGGGATATCTCCGGCTACACCTTC CASIQAGDISGYTF
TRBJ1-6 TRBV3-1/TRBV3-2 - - TGTGCCAGCAGCCGGACAGCTACCGATTCACCCCTCCACTTT CASSRTATDSPLHF
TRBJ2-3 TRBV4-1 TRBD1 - TGCGCCAGCAGCCAAGATTTGACAGGGGAGATGTTAGATACGCAGTATTTT CASSQDLTGEMLDTQYF
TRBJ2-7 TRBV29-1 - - TGCAGCGTTGAAGACTTAGGGGGTCCTACCTACGAGCAGTACTTC CSVEDLGGPTYEQYF
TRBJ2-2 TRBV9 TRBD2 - TGTGCCAGCAGCGTAGAGGGCCTGAGCGGGACGGGGTACACCGGGGAGCTGTTTTTT CASSVEGLSGTGYTGELFF
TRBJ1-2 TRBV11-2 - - TGTGCCAGCAGCTTAGGGGCATTCTTTGGTTATGGCTACACCTTC CASSLGAFFGYGYTF
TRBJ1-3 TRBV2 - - TGTGCCAGCAGTGACCCAGGGGTTATAGCTGGAAACACCATATATTTT CASSDPGVIAGNTIYF
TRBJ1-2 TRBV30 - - TGTGCCTGGAGTAGGACACCTACTAACTATGGCTACACCTTC CAWSRTPTNYGYTF
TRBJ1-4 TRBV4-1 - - TGCGCCAGCAGCCAAGATCGGGGGGTATTGTCTGAAAAACTGTTTTTT CASSQDRGVLSEKLFF
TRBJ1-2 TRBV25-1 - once TGTGCCAGCACGGCAGGGGACTATGGCTACACCTTC CASTAGDYGYTF
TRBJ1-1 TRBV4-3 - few TGCGCCAGCAGCCAAGACGGGGAGAACACTGAAGCTTTCTTT CASSQDGENTEAFF
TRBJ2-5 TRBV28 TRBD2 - TGTGCCAGCAGTCCCGGACTAGCCGGCTCGATGGAGACCCAGTACTTC CASSPGLAGSMETQYF
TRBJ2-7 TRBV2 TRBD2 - TGTGCCAGCACTAAAGGGCCAGCGGGGGCCTACGAGCAGTACTTC CASTKGPAGAYEQYF
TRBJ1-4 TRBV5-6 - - TGTGCCAGCAGCTTGGGCACAGGGTTAGTTGAAAAACTGTTTTTT CASSLGTGLVEKLFF
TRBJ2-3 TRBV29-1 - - TGCAGCGTTGAAGGGGGCGTCCCCGTACACACAGATACGCAGTATTTT CSVEGGVPVHTDTQYF
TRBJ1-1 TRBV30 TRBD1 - TGTGCCTGGAGTGCGGGACAGATGAACACTGAAGCTTTCTTT CAWSAGQMNTEAFF
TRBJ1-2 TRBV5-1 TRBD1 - TGCGCCAGCAGCCTGGGACAGTCGATCTATGGCTACACCTTC CASSLGQSIYGYTF
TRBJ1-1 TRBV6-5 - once TGTGCCATCGGGACGGGGGATGAAGCTTTCTTT CAIGTGDEAFF
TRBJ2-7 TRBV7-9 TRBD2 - TGTGCCAGCAGCTTAGAACCGGGACTAGCGGGAAGTTTGAACGAGCAGTACTTC CASSLEPGLAGSLNEQYF
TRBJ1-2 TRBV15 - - TGTGCCACCAGCGATAAACAAGGGGCCGCAAGGAATGGCTACACCTTC CATSDKQGAARNGYTF
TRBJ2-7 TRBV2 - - TGTGCCAGCAGTGTTCTAGTGGGGGCGCAGTCCTACGAGCAGTACTTC CASSVLVGAQSYEQYF
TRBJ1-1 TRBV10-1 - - TGCGCCAGCAGCCAAGCCGAACCAGGGAACACTGAAGCTTTCTTT CASSQAEPGNTEAFF
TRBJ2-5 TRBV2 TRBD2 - TGTGCCAGCAGGACGGGGGGGCGTGAGACCCAGTACTTC CASRTGGRETQYF
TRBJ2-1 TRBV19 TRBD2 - TGTGCCAGTAAGGCTTATAGCGGGGGGCAGGAGCAGTTCTTC CASKAYSGGQEQFF
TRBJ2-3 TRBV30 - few TGTGCCTGGGGCCTGGATACGCAGTATTTT CAWGLDTQYF